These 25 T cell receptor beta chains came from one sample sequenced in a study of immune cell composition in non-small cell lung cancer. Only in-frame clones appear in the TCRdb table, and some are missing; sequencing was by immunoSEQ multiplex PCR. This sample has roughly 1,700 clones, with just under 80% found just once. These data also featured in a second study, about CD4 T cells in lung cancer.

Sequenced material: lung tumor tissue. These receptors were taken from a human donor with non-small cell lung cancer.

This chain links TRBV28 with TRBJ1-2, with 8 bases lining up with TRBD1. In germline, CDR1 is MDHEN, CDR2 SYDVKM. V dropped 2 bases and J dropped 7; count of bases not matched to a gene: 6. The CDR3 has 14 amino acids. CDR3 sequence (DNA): TGTGCCAGCAGTTTACAGGACAGGGTTCGTGGCTACACCTTC. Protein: CASSLQDRVRGYTF.

CDR3 nucleotides: TGTGCCAGCAGCCTTGCGGGGTCACAAGAGACCCAGTACTTC. It yields the protein CASSLAGSQETQYF. V gene TRBV5-4 combines with J gene TRBJ2-5; TRBD2 is a possible D gene (6 bases). The CDR3 covers 14 residues. V was pared by 4 bases and J by 2 bases, with 12 bases between. CDR1 and CDR2 from the germline V gene are SGHNT and YYREEE (reference sequence). Together with reference TRBV5-4 and TRBJ2-5, the CDR3 gives the full variable domain: ETGVTQSPTHLIKTRGQQVTLRCSSQSGHNTVSWYQQALGQGPQFIFQYYREEENGRGNFPPRFSGLQFPNYSSELNVNALELDDSALYLCASSLAGSQETQYFGPGTRLLVL.

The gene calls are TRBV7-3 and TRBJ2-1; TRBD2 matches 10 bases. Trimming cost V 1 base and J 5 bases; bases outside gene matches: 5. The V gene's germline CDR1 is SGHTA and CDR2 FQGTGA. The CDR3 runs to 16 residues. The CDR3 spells CASSLIVAGGHNEQFF. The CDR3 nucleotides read TGTGCCAGCAGCTTAATCGTAGCGGGGGGCCACAATGAGCAGTTCTTC. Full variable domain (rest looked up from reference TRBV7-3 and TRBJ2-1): GAGVSQTPSNKVTEKGKYVELRCDPISGHTALYWYRQSLGQGPEFLIYFQGTGAADDSGLPNDRFFAVRPEGSVSTLKIQRTERGDSAVYLCASSLIVAGGHNEQFFGPGTRLTVL.

CDR3 protein: CASSDRGTYQPQHF. In nucleotides, the CDR3 is TGTGCCAGCAGCGACAGGGGAACTTATCAGCCCCAGCATTTT. This sequence joins TRBV6-1 and TRBJ1-5, with TRBD1 identical over 8 bases. The V gene end was trimmed by 6 bases and the J gene end by 5 bases; junction bases not matched to a gene: 6. Germline values: CDR1 MNHNS, CDR2 SASEGT. The CDR3 covers 14 residues.

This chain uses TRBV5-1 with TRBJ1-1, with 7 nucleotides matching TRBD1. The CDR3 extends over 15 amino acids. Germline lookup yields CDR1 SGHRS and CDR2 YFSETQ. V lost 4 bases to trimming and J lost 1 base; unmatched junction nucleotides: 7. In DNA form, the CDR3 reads TGCGCCAGCAGCGGAACGGGACAGCGGAACACTGAAGCTTTCTTT. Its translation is CASSGTGQRNTEAFF.

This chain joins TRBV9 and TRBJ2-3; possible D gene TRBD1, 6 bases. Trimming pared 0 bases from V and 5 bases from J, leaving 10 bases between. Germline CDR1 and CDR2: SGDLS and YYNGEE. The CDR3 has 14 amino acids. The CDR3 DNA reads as TGTGCCAGCAGCGTAGCCGACAGGTTAGATACGCAGTATTTT. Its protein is CASSVADRLDTQYF.

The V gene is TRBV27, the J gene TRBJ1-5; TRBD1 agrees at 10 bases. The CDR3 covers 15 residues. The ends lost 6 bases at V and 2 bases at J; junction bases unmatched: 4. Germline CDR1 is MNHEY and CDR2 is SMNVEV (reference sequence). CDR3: CASSSGTGGNQPQHF. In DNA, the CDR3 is TGTGCCAGCAGCTCCGGGACAGGGGGCAATCAGCCCCAGCATTTT.

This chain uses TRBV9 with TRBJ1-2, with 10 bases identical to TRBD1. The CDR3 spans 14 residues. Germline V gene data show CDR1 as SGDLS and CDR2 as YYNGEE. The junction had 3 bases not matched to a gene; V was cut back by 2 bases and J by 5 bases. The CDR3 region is CASSVGQGSYGYTF. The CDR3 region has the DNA TGTGCCAGCAGCGTGGGACAGGGGTCTTATGGCTACACCTTC. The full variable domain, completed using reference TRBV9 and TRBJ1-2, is DSGVTQTPKHLITATGQRVTLRCSPRSGDLSVYWYQQSLDQGLQFLIQYYNGEERAKGNILERFSAQQFPDLHSELNLSSLELGDSALYFCASSVGQGSYGYTFGSGTRLTVV.

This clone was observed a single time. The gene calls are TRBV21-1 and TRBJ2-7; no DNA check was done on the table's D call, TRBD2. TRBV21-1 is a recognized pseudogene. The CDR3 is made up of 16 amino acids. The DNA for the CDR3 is TGTGCCAGCAGCAAAGAGCTAGCGGGGGTTATGTACGAGCAGTACTTC. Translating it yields CASSKELAGVMYEQYF.

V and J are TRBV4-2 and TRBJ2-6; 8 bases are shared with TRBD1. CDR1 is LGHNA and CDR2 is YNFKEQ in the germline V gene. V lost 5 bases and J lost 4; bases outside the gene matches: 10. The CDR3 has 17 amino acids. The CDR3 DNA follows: TGTGCCAGCAGCTCTATCCAGGGGGCGCGGGGGGCCAACGTCCTGACTTTC. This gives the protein CASSSIQGARGANVLTF.

CDR3 nucleotide sequence: TGTGCCAGCAGTCACTACGGTGAAGGGGGGGGAGGCTACACCTTC. It specifies CASSHYGEGGGGYTF. V usage is TRBV28 and J usage is TRBJ1-2; D is perhaps TRBD1 (6 bases). CDR1 MDHEN and CDR2 SYDVKM come from the germline V gene. The CDR3 totals 15 residues. V was cut by 5 bases and J by 8 bases, with 21 bases left in between.

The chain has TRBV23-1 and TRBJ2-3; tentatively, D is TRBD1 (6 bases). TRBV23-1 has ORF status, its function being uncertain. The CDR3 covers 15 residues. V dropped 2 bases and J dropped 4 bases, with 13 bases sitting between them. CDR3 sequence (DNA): TGCGCCAGCAGTCAACCTATCCCAGGGGCAGATACGCAGTATTTT. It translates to CASSQPIPGADTQYF.

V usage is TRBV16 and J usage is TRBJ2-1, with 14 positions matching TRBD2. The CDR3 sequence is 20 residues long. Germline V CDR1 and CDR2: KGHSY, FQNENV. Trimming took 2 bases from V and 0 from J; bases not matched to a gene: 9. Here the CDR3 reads CASSQRIGLAGGSSYNEQFF. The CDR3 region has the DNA TGTGCCAGCAGCCAACGTATAGGACTAGCGGGGGGAAGCTCCTACAATGAGCAGTTCTTC.

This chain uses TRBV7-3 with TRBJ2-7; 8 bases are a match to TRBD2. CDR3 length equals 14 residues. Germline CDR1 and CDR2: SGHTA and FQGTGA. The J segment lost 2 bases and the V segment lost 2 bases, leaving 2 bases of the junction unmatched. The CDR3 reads CASSLDGGAYEQYF. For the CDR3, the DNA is TGTGCCAGCAGCTTAGACGGGGGGGCCTACGAGCAGTACTTC.

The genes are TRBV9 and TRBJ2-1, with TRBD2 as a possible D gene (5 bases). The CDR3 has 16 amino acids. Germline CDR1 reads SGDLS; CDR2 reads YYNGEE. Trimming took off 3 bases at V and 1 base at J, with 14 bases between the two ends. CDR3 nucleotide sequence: TGTGCCAGCAGCGCGCTCCTCCGCGGGTCCTACAATGAGCAGTTCTTC. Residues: CASSALLRGSYNEQFF.

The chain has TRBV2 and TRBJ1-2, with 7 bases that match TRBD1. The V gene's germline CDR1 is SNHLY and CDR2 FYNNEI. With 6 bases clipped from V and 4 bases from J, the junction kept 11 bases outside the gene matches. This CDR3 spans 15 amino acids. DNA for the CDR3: TGTGCCAGCAGAGCGGCGGGACAGACAACCTATGGCTACACCTTC. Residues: CASRAAGQTTYGYTF.

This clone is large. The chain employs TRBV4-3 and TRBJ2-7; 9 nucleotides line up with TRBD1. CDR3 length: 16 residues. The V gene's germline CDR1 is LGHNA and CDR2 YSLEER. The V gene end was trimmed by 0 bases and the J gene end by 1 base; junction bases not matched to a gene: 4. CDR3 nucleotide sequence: TGCGCCAGCAGCCAAGATCCCGGGACAGGGTCCTACGAGCAGTACTTC. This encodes CASSQDPGTGSYEQYF.

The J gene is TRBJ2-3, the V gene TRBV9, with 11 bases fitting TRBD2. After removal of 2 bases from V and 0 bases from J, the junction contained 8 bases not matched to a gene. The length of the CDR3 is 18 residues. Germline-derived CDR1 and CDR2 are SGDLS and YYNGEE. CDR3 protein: CASSVGLAGGLSTDTQYF. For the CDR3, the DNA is TGTGCCAGCAGCGTGGGGCTAGCGGGGGGCCTCAGCACAGATACGCAGTATTTT.

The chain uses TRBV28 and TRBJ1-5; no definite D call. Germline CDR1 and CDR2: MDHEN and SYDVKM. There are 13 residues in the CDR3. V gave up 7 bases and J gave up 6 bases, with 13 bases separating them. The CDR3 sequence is CASIEEGIQPQHF. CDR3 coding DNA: TGTGCCAGCATCGAGGAGGGCATTCAGCCCCAGCATTTT.

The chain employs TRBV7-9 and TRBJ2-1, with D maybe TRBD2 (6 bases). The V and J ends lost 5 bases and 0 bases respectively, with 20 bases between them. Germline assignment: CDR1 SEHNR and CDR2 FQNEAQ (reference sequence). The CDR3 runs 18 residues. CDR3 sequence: CASSRMWTMLSSYNEQFF. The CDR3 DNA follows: TGTGCCAGCAGCCGCATGTGGACTATGTTGAGCTCCTACAATGAGCAGTTCTTC.

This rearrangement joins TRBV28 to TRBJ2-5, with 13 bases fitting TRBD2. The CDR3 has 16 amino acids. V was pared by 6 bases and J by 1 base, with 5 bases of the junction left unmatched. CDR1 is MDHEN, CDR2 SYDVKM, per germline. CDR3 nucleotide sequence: TGTGCCAGCAGGGGGGGACTAGCGGGGAGCCAAGAGACCCAGTACTTC. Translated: CASRGGLAGSQETQYF.

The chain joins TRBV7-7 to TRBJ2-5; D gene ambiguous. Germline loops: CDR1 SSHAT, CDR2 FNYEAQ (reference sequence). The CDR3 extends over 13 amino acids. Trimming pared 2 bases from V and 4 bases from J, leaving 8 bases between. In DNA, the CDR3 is TGTGCCAGCAGCTTAAATCAGCGAGAGACCCAGTACTTC. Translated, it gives CASSLNQRETQYF.

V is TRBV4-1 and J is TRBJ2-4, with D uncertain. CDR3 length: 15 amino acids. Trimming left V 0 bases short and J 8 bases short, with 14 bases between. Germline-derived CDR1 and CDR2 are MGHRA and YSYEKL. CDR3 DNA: TGCGCCAGCAGCCAAGAGCCCGGAGCCCCGGACATTCAGTACTTC. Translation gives CASSQEPGAPDIQYF.

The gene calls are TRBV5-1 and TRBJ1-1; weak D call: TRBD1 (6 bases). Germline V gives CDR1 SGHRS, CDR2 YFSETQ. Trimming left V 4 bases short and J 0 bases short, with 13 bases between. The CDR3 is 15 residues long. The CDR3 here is CASSPQQGLNTEAFF. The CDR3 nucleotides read TGCGCCAGCAGCCCCCAACAGGGCCTGAACACTGAAGCTTTCTTT.

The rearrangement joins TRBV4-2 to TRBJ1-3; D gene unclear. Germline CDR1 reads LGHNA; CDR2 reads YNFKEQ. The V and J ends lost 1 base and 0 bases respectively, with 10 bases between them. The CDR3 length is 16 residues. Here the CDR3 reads CASSQGVRDSGNTIYF. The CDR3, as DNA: TGTGCCAGCAGCCAAGGTGTCCGGGACTCTGGAAACACCATATATTTT.